This paragraph covers one T cell receptor (beta chain) sequence. Its antigen is currently unknown. This sample was included in a study of shared clonotypes between healthy human individuals. In the original processing: ImmunoSEQ output lacked quality scores and full-length reads, limiting matched filtering. Clones were read by immunoSEQ multiplex PCR, and TCRdb kept only the in-frame ones, dropping some. From that table come the V and J calls and clone size; the DNA was used to work out D and trimming. The table has about 1.1 million clones, around 78% seen once. Each donor was a Caucasian adult residing in Nashville, Tennessee. The study separated CD4+ cells into CD45RA+ naive and CD45RA-negative memory subsets. There are 15 residues in the CDR3. Trimming pared 9 bases from V and 4 bases from J, leaving 19 bases between. Germline V gene data show CDR1 as MNHNS and CDR2 as SASEGT. Regarding the study as a whole: Tissue TCR repertoires likely differ from these blood-only repertoires.

The chain has TRBV6-1 and TRBJ1-5; D remains ambiguous. The sequenced material came from memory CD4+ T cells from PBMCs. Subset of the sample: CD45RA-negative fraction. The sequence derives from a man younger than 35 in good health. Some clones in this sample may be carry-over from other donors' samples. The CDR3 DNA sequence: TGTGCCAGTCTCACCGGGAGGGCACTAAATCAGCCCCAGCATTTT. Protein: CASLTGRALNQPQHF.